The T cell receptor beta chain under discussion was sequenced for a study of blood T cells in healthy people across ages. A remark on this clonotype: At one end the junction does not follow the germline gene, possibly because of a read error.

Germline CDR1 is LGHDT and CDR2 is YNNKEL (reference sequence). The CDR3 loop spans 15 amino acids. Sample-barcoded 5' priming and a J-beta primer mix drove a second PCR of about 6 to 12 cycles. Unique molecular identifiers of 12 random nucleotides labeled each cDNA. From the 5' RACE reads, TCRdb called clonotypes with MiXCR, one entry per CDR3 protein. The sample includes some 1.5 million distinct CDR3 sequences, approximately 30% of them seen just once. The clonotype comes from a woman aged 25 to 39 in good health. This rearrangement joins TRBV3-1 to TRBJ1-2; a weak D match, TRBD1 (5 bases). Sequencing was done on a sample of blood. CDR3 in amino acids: CASSQGAGSNYGYTF. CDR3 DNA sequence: TGCGCCAGCAGCCAAGGGGCAGGGAGTAACTATGGCTACACCTTC.